This T cell receptor (beta chain) came from a study of cytomegalovirus exposure and HLA in healthy donors. This clone occurred once. This CDR3 has 15 residues. Germline V gives CDR1 MDHEN, CDR2 SYDVKM. V dropped 5 bases and J dropped 5 bases, with 18 bases sitting between them. Primers included in the PCR were 60 Vbeta and 13 Jbeta primers. As handled by the study authors: Later work found around 80 million unique TCR beta chains, with about 10 million shared. Profiling relied on immunoSEQ multiplex PCR, and the TCRdb table lists in-frame clones only, not all of them. V, J and clone size were drawn from that table, and D and trimming were deduced from the DNA. The table has about 190,000 clones, 84% seen once; the top ten hold over 2.5%.

This clonotype was obtained from a woman in her forties or fifties in good health and CMV-seropositive. The sample taken for sequencing was PBMCs. V usage is TRBV28 and J usage is TRBJ2-5; D might be TRBD1 (5 bases). The CDR3 protein is CASSRSSPGRETQYF. Written as DNA, the CDR3 is TGTGCCAGCAGTCGATCAAGCCCAGGGCGGGAGACCCAGTACTTC.